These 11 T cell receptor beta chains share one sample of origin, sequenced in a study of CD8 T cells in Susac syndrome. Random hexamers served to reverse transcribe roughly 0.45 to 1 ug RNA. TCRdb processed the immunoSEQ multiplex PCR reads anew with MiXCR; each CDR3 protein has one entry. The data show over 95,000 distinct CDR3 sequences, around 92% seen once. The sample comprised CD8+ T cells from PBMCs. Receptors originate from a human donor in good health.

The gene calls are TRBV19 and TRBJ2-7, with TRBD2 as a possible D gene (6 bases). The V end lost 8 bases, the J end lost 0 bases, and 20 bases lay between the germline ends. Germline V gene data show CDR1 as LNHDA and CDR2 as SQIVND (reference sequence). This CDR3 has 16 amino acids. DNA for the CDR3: TGTGCCAGTGGGGGAGACTCGACCGGGAGCTCCTACGAGCAGTACTTC. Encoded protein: CASGGDSTGSSYEQYF.

The chain's CDR3 is CSGRGAREDTQYF. The CDR3 nucleotides read TGCAGCGGGCGGGGGGCCCGGGAGGATACGCAGTATTTT. The chain carries TRBV20-1 and TRBJ2-3; 8 bases are a match to TRBD2. Germline CDR1 is DFQATT and CDR2 is SNEGSKA (reference sequence). CDR3 length equals 13 residues.

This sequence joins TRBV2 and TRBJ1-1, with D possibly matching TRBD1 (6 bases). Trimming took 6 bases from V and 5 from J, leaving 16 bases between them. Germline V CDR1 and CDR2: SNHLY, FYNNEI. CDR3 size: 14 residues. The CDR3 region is CASRGHGGGTEAFF. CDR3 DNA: TGTGCCAGCAGGGGACACGGCGGGGGGACTGAAGCTTTCTTT.

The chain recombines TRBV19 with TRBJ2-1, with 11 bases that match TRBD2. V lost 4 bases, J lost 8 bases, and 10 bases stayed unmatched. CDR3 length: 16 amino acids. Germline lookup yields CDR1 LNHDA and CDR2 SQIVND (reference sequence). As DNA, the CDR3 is TGTGCCAGTAGTAGCCGTAGCGGGGGGGCGAGGGATGAGCAGTTCTTC. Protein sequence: CASSSRSGGARDEQFF.

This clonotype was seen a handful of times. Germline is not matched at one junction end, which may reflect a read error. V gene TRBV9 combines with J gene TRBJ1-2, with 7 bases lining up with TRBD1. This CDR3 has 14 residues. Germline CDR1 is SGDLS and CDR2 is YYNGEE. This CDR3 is CASSDLDRVYGYTF. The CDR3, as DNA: TGTGCCAGCAGCGACCTAGACAGGGTGTATGGCTACACTTTC. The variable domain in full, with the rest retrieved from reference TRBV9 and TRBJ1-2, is DSGVTQTPKHLITATGQRVTLRCSPRSGDLSVYWYQQSLDQGLQFLIQYYNGEERAKGNILERFSAQQFPDLHSELNLSSLELGDSALYFCASSDLDRVYGYTFGSGTRLTVV.

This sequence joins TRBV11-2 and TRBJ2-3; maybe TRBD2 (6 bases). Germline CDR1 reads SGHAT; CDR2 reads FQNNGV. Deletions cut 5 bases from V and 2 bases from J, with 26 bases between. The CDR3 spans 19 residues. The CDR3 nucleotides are TGTGCCAGCAGCCCTTTAAGCCCAGGCCTTTGGCGGGACACAGATACGCAGTATTTT. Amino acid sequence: CASSPLSPGLWRDTDTQYF.

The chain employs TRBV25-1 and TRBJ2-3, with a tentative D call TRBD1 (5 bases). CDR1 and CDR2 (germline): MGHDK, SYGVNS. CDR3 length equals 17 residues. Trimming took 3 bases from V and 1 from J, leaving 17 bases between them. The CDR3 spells CASSEEPFSRGTDTQYF. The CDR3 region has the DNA TGTGCCAGCAGTGAGGAACCCTTTAGCAGGGGCACAGATACGCAGTATTTT.

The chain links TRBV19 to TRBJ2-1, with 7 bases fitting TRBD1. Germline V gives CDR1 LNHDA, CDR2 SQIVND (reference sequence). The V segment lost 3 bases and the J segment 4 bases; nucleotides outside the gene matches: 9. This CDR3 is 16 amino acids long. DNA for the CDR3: TGTGCCAGTAGTATCGAAGCAGGGGGTTCGTACAATGAGCAGTTCTTC. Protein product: CASSIEAGGSYNEQFF.

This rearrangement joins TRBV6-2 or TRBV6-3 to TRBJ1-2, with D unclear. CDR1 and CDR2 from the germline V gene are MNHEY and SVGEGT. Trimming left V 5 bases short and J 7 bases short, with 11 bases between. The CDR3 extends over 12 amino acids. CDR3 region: CASSISRGGYTF. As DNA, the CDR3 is TGTGCCAGCAGTATTTCCCGCGGTGGCTACACCTTC.

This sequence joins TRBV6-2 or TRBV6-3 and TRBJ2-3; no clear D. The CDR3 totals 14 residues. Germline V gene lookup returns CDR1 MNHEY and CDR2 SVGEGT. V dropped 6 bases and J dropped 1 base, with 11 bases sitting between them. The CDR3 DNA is TGTGCCAGCAGCCCCCCTCAGCGCACAGATACGCAGTATTTT. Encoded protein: CASSPPQRTDTQYF.

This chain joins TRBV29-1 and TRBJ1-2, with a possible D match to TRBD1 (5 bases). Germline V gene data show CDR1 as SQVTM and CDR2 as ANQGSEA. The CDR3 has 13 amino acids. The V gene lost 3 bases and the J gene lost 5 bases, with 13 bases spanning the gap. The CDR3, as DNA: TGCAGCGTTGAGGGGCACCGTCAATATGGCTACACCTTC. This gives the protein CSVEGHRQYGYTF.